The subject of this entry is one T cell receptor beta chain. The antigen it binds to is not known. Qualities for individual bases were not recorded, and no much larger clone is one base off. The library was made by the immunoSEQ multiplex PCR assay. DNA from the CD4+ T cells that had been cultured and isolated underwent TCR beta CDR3 sequencing. As for how the authors treated the data: Non-productive TCR sequences were removed, reads were trimmed to the CDR3 region, and CDR3s of at least 7 amino acids were retained. The MANAFEST web app was used to identify antigen-specific clonotypes by comparing expansion in peptide wells with expansion in reference cultures. For clones to be considered positive, expansion at FDR<0.05 versus reference and all other wells, an odds ratio above 5, and a frequency above 0.1% in two replicate wells were required. A clonotype was defined as cross-reactive if the clonotype was significantly expanded both in SARS-CoV-2 spike wells and in at least one common cold coronavirus spike condition. Using the stringdist R package, CDR3 similarity was measured by Levenshtein distance, and unrooted trees were constructed with ape in R 3.6.1. TCRdb carries this immuneACCESS record with in-frame sequences only. Its versions omit some clonotypes, under half of them owing to an unresolved V gene in the studies checked, with the rest unexplained. That table supplies the V and J calls and clone size; D and trimming were determined from the DNA. The table for this sample lists roughly 30,000 clones; approximately 71% of them were counted only once. The top ten clones comprise 9% to 10% of the sample.

In the ViraFEST assay, PBMC were stimulated with viral peptide pools, and TCR sequencing was then used to find antigen-specific CD4+ T cell clonotypes based on their expansion. After less than 13 days of culture, CD4+ T cells were isolated with the EasySep CD4+ T cell isolation kit. Participants received two doses of either the BNT162b2 or the mRNA-1273 mRNA SARS-CoV-2 vaccine. None of the healthy vaccine recipients had a prior SARS-CoV-2 infection, which was confirmed by nucleocapsid antibody tests that came back negative both before and after vaccination. Each well held two million PBMC cultured in IMDM containing around 5% human AB serum, 8.5 to 10 IU/ml IL-2 and gentamicin, along with approximately 10 ug/ml peptides. On days 3 and 7, half of the culture medium was replaced with fresh IL-2-containing medium. Unless noted otherwise, every peptide stimulation condition was grown in triplicate wells. PBMC were separated from whole blood using Ficoll-Paque Plus gradient centrifugation and were then either cryopreserved at -140C or used fresh. Overlapping peptide pools spanned the spike proteins of SARS-CoV-2 and the common cold coronaviruses HCoV-NL63, HCoV-OC43 and HCoV-229E. The QIAamp micro DNA kit was used to extract genomic DNA from the cultured CD4+ T cells.

These data originate in a study of vaccination effects on CD4 cells after COVID-19 (dated 2022 in TCRdb). Some background on the complete study: Post-vaccine samples across the study were collected a median of 72 days after the second dose, with a range of 14 to 241. The Oncomine TCR Beta short-read assay on an Illumina iSeq 100 was used to sequence cultures from other donors in the study. Altogether, around 9 COVID-19 convalescent patients and a few SARS-CoV-2-naive healthy vaccine recipients made up the full study. In both COVID-19 convalescent patients and infection-naive vaccine recipients, the study compared SARS-CoV-2 spike-specific CD4+ TCR repertoires from before mRNA vaccination with those from after it.

As encoded in the germline V gene (reference sequence), CDR1 is MNHEY while CDR2 is SMNVEV. For this chain, trimming is 6 bases at the V end and 5 bases at the J end, and the number of junction bases without a gene match is 9. The CDR3 contains 15 residues, cysteine and phenylalanine counted. Kept here is only the CDR3 DNA, which spans 45 bases and is read in frame from base 1. Broader findings and caveats from the paper: At late post-vaccination timepoints, both infection-induced and vaccine-induced clones showed marked clonal contraction, consistent with waning T cell responses. The study was limited by a small number of convalescent patients and lacked early post-infection timepoints. In healthy vaccine recipients, vaccine-induced clones were almost all SARS-CoV-2 mono-reactive, with only 1 of 255 cross-reactive with common cold coronaviruses.

The TCR originated in a human donor who received a COVID-19 vaccine. The material sequenced was CD4+ T cells from PBMCs cultured with HCoV-NL63 spike peptides, taken after COVID-19 vaccination. In light of the paper, this sample's cell subset or site label describes: HCoV-NL63 spike overlapping peptide pool stimulation. The V gene is TRBV27 and the J gene is TRBJ2-5; 10 middle bases align to TRBD2. DNA sequence: TGTGCCAGCAGACCTCCGGGACTAGCGAGTGAGACCCAGTACTTC. Its protein reads: CASRPPGLASETQYF.